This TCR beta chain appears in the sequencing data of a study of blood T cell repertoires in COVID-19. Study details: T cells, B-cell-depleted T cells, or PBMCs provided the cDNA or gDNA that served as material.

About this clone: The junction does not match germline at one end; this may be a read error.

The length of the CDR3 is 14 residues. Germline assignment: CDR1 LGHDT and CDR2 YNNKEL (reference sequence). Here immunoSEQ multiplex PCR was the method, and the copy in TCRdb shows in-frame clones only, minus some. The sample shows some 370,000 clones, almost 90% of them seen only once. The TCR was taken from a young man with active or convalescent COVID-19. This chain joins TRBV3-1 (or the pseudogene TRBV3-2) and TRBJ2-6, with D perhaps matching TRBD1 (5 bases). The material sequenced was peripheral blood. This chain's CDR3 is CASSLGGGANVLTF. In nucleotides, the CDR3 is TGTGCCAGCAGCCTCGGTGGTGGGGCCAACGTGCTGACTTTC.